This T cell receptor beta chain was identified in a study of blood T cell repertoires in COVID-19. Across the whole study: Sites in the United States, Italy and Spain provided acute and convalescent COVID-19 samples. The analysed material was cDNA or gDNA that came from T cells, B-cell-depleted T cells, or PBMCs.

Patients of the Seattle cohort, enrolled during active infection, were followed longitudinally. The assay was immunoSEQ multiplex PCR, and TCRdb's table has in-frame clones only and misses some. The table includes some 350,000 clones, 89% detected once. Germline CDR1 reads SGHRS; CDR2 reads YFSETQ. The V gene end was trimmed by 3 bases and the J gene end by 4 bases; junction bases not matched to a gene: 9. The CDR3 is made up of 15 amino acids. The chain combines TRBV5-1 with TRBJ1-2; 7 bases are a match to TRBD1. Sequenced material: peripheral blood. The receptor was derived from a woman under 40 with COVID-19, enrolled during active disease. DNA for the CDR3: TGCGCCAGCAGCTCGAACCAACAGGGGAGCTATGGCTACACCTTC. Translation: CASSSNQQGSYGYTF.